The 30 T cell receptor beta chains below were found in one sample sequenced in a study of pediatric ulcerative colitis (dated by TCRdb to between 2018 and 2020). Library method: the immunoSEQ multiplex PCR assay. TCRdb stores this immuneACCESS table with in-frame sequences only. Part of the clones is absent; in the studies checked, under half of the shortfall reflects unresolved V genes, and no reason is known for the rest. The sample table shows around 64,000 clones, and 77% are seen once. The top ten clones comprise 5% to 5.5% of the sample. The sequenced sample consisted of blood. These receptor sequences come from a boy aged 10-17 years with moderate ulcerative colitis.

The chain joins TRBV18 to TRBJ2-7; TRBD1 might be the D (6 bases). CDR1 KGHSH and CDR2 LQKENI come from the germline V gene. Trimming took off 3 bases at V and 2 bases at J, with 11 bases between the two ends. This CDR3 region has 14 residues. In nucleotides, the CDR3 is TGTGCCAGCTCACCCGCGACAGGCCCCTACGAGCAGTACTTC. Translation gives CASSPATGPYEQYF.

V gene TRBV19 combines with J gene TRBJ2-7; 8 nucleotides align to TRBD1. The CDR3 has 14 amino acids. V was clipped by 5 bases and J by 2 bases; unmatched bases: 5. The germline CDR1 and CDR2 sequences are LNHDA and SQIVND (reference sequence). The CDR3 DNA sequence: TGTGCCAGTAGTGGGACAGGTAAAACCTACGAGCAGTACTTC. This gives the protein CASSGTGKTYEQYF.

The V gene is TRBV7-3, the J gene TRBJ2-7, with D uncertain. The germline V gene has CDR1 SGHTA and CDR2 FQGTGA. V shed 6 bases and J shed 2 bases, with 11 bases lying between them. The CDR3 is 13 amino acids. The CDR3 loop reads CASSWVGTYEQYF. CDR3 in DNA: TGTGCCAGCAGTTGGGTCGGTACCTACGAGCAGTACTTC.

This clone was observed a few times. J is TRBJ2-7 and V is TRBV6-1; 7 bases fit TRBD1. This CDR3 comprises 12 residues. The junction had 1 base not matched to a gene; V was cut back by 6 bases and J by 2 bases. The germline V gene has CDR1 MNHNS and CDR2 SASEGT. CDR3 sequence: CASSGTAYEQYF. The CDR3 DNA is TGTGCCAGCAGCGGGACAGCCTACGAGCAGTACTTC.

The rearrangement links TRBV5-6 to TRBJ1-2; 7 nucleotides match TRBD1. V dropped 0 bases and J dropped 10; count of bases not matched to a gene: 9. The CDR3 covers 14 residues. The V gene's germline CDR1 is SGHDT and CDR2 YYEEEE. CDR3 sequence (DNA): TGTGCCAGCAGCTTGGTCTACAGGGGTTCGGCCTACACCTTC. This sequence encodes CASSLVYRGSAYTF. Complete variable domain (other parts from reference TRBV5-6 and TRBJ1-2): DAGVTQSPTHLIKTRGQQVTLRCSPKSGHDTVSWYQQALGQGPQFIFQYYEEEERQRGNFPDRFSGHQFPNYSSELNVNALLLGDSALYLCASSLVYRGSAYTFGSGTRLTVV.

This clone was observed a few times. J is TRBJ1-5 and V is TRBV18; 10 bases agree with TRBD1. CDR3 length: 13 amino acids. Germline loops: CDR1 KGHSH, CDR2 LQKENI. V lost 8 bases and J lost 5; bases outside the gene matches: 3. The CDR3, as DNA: TGTGCCAGCGCGACAGGGGGCGATCAGCCCCAGCATTTT. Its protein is CASATGGDQPQHF. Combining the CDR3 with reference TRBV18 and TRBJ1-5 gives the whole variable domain NAGVMQNPRHLVRRRGQEARLRCSPMKGHSHVYWYRQLPEEGLKFMVYLQKENIIDESGMPKERFSAEFPKEGPSILRIQQVVRGDSAAYFCASATGGDQPQHFGDGTRLSIL.

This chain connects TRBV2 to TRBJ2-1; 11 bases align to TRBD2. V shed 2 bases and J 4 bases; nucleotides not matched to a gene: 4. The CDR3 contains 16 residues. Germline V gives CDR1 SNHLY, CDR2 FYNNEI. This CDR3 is CASSERLAGGYNEQFF. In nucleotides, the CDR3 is TGTGCCAGCAGTGAACGGCTAGCGGGAGGTTACAATGAGCAGTTCTTC.

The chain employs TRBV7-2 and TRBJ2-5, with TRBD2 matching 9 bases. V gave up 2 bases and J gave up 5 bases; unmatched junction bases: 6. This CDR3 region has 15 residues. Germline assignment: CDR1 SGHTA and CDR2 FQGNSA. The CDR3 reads CASSLLARGGETQYF. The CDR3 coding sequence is TGTGCCAGCAGCTTATTAGCGCGGGGGGGGGAGACCCAGTACTTC.

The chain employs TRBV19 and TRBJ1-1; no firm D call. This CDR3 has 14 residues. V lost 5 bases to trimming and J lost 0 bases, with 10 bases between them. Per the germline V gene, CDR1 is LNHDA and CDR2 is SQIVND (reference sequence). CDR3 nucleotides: TGTGCCAGTAGTGGCGGAGTAATGAACACTGAAGCTTTCTTT. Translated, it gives CASSGGVMNTEAFF.

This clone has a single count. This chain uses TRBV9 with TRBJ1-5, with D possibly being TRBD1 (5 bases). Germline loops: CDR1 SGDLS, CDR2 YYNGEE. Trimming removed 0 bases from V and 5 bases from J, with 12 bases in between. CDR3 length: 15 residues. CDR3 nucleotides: TGTGCCAGCAGCGTAGGGCAGGGTTTTGATCAGCCCCAGCATTTT. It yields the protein CASSVGQGFDQPQHF.

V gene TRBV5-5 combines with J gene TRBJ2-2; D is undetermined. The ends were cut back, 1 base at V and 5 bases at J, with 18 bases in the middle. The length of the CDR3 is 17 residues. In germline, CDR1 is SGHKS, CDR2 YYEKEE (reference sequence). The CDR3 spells CASSLPSDLSWTGELFF. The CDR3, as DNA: TGTGCCAGCAGCTTGCCAAGTGACCTCTCTTGGACCGGGGAGCTGTTTTTT.

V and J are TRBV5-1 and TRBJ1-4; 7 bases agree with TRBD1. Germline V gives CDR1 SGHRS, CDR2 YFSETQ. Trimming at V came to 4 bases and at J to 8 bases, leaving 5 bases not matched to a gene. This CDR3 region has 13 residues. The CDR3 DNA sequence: TGCGCCAGCAGCCCCGGGACAGCGGAAAAACTGTTTTTT. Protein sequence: CASSPGTAEKLFF.

The CDR3 region is CASSLTGYYGYTF. CDR3 bases: TGTGCCAGCAGCTTAACAGGGTACTATGGCTACACCTTC. This chain uses TRBV5-4 with TRBJ1-2; possibly TRBD1 for D (6 bases). This CDR3 comprises 13 residues. Germline CDR1 and CDR2: SGHNT and YYREEE (reference sequence). V dropped 2 bases and J dropped 3 bases, with 8 bases sitting between them.

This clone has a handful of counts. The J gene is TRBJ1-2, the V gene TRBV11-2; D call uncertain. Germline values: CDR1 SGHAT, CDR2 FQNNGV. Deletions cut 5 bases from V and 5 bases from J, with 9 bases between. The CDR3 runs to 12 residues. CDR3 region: CASSPDRYGYTF. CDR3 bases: TGTGCCAGCAGCCCTGACCGGTATGGCTACACCTTC.

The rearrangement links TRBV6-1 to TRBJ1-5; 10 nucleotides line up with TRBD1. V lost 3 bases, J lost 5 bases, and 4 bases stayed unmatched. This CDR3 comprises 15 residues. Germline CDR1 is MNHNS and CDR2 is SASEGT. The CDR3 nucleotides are TGTGCCAGCAGTGATGAAGGACAGGGGGATCAGCCCCAGCATTTT. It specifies CASSDEGQGDQPQHF.

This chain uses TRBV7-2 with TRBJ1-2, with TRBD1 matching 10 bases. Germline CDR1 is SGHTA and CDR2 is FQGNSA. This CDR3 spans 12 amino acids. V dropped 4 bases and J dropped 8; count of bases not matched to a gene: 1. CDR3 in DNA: TGTGCCAGCAGCTGGGGACAGGGGGGCTACACCTTC. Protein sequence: CASSWGQGGYTF.

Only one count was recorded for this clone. In DNA, the CDR3 is TGTGCCAGCTCGAGGACTAGCGGGGACACAGATACGCAGTATTTT. This translates into CASSRTSGDTDTQYF. This sequence joins TRBV2 and TRBJ2-3; the match to TRBD2 covers 12 bases. The germline gives CDR1 SNHLY, CDR2 FYNNEI. The CDR3 is 15 amino acids. J gave up 2 bases and V 8 bases, and 5 bases lay outside the gene matches.

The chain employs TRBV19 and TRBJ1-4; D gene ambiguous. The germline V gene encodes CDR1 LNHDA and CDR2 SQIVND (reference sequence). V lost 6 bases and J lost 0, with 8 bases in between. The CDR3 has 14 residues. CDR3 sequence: CASRPRPTNEKLFF. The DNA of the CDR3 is TGTGCCAGTAGGCCGAGACCAACTAATGAAAAACTGTTTTTT.

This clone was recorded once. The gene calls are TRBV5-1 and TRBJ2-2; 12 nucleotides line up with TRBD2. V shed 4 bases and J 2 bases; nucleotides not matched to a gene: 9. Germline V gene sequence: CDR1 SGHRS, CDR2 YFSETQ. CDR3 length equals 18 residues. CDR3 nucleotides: TGCGCCAGCAGCCCGGGACTAGCGGGCCCATTTAACACCGGGGAGCTGTTTTTT. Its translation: CASSPGLAGPFNTGELFF. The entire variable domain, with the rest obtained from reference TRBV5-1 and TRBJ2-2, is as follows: KAGVTQTPRYLIKTRGQQVTLSCSPISGHRSVSWYQQTPGQGLQFLFEYFSETQRNKGNFPGRFSGRQFSNSRSEMNVSTLELGDSALYLCASSPGLAGPFNTGELFFGEGSRLTVL.

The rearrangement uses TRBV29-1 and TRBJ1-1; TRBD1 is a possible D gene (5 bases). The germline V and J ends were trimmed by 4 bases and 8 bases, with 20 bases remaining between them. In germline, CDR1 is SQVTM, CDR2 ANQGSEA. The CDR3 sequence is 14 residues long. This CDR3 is CSVARGQFPFEAFF. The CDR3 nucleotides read TGCAGCGTTGCTAGGGGTCAGTTTCCCTTCGAAGCTTTCTTT. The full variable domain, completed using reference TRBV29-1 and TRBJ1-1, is SAVISQKPSRDICQRGTSLTIQCQVDSQVTMMFWYRQQPGQSLTLIATANQGSEATYESGFVIDKFPISRPNLTFSTLTVSNMSPEDSSIYLCSVARGQFPFEAFFGQGTRLTVV.

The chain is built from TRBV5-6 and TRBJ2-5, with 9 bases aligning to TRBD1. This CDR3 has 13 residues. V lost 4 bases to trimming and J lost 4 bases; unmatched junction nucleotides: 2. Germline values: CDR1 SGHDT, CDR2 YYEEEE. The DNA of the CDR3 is TGTGCCAGCAGCCCGGGACAGGGAGAGACCCAGTACTTC. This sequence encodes CASSPGQGETQYF.

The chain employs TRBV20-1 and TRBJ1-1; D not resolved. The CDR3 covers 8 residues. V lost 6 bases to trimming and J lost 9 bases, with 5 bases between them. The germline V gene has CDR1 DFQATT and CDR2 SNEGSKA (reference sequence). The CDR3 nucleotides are TGCAGTGCCCCGCAAGCTTTCTTT. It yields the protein CSAPQAFF.

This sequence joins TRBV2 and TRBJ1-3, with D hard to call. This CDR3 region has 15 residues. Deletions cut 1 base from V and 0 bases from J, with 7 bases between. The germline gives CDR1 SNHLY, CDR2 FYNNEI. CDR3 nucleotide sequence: TGTGCCAGCAGTGAAGGGTCCAGCTCTGGAAACACCATATATTTT. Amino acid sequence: CASSEGSSSGNTIYF.

The CDR3 here is CASSRIGQPQHF. The CDR3 DNA is TGTGCCAGCTCACGTATAGGGCAGCCCCAGCATTTT. The V and J genes are TRBV18 and TRBJ1-5; D gene ambiguous. The CDR3 has 12 amino acids. V was clipped by 4 bases and J by 7 bases, with 8 bases between them. The germline V gene has CDR1 KGHSH and CDR2 LQKENI.

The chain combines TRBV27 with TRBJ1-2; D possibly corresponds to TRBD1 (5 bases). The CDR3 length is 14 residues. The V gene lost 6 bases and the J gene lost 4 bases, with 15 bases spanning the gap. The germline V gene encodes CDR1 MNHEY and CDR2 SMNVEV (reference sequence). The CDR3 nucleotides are TGTGCCAGCAGCCGAGACAGTCGGGCCTATGGCTACACCTTC. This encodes CASSRDSRAYGYTF.

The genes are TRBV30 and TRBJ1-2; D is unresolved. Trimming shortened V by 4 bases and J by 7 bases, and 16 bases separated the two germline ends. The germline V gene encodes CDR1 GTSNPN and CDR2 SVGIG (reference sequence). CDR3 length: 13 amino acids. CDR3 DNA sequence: TGTGCCTGGATGTGGGCTATCTTCGGTGGCTACACCTTC. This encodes CAWMWAIFGGYTF. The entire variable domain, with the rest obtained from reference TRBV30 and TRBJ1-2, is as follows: SQTIHQWPATLVQPVGSPLSLECTVEGTSNPNLYWYRQAAGRGLQLLFYSVGIGQISSEVPQNLSASRPQDRQFILSSKKLLLSDSGFYLCAWMWAIFGGYTFGSGTRLTVV.

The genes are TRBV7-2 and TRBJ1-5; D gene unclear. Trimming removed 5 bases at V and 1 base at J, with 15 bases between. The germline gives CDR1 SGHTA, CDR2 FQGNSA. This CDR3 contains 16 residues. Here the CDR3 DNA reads TGTGCCAGCAGCAGAGGACCGGGAGCCAGCAATCAGCCCCAGCATTTT. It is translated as CASSRGPGASNQPQHF.

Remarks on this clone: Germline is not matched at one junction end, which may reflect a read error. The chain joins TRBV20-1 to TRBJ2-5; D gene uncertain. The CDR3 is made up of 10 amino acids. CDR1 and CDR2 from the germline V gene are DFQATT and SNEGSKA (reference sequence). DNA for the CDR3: TGCAGTGCTAGAGAAGACACCCAGTACTTC. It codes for CSAREDTQYF.

In DNA, the CDR3 is TGTGCCAGCAGTTTGGCGGGCCTCACTGAAGCTTTCTTT. Protein: CASSLAGLTEAFF. The rearrangement links TRBV27 to TRBJ1-1, with D unclear. CDR1 is MNHEY, CDR2 SMNVEV, per germline (reference sequence). V was trimmed by 3 bases and J by 4 bases, leaving 9 bases between them. This CDR3 has 13 amino acids.

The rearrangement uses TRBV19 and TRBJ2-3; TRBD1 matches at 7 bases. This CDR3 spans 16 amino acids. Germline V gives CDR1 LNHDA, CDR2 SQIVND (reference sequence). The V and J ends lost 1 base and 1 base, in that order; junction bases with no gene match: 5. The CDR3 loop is CASSIGQGVRTDTQYF. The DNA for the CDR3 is TGTGCCAGTAGTATAGGACAGGGTGTACGCACAGATACGCAGTATTTT.